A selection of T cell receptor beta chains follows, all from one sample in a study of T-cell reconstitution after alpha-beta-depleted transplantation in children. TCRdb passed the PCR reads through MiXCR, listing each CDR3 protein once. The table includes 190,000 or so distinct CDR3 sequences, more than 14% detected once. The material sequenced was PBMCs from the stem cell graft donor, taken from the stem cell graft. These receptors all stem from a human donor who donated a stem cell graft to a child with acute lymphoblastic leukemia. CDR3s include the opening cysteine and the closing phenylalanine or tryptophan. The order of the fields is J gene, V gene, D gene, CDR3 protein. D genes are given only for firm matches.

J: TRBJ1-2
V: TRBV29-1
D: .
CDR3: CSTAGGYTF

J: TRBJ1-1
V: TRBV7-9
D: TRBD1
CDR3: CASSPGGENTEAFF

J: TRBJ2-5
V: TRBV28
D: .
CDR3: CGSSLGGRIGRETQYF

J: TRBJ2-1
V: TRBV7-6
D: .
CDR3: CASSLTGPALYNEQFF

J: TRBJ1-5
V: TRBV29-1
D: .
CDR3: CSVSKTHQPQHF

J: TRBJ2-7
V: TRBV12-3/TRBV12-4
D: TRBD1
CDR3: CASSSRDRAYEQYF

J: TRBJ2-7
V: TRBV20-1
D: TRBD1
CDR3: CSADTDRGFSYEQYF

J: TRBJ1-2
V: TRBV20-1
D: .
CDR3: CSARALGEYGYTF

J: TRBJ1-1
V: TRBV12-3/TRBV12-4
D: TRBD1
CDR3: CASSPLQFRGRNSGTEAFF

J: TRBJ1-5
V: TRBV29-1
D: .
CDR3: CSALGASNQPQHF

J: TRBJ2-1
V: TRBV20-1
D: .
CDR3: CSASAYNEQFF

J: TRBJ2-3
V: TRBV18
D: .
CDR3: CASSRQESDTQYF

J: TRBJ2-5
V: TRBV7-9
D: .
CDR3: CASSLVYTEGDQETQYF

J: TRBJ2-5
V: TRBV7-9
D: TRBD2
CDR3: CASTAGVGETQYF

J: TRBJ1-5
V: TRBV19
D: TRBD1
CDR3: CASSLRDSLHQPQHF

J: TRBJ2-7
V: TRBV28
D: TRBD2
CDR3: CASRGGWDEQYF

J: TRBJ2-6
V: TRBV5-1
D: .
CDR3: CASSLRTASGANVLTF

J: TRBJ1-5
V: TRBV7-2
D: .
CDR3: CASSLAGVGQPQHF

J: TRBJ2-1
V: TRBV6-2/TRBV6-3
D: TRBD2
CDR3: CASLPEASGRHLSFYNEQFF

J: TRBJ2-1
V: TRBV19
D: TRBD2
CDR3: CASSMGGSGNEQFF